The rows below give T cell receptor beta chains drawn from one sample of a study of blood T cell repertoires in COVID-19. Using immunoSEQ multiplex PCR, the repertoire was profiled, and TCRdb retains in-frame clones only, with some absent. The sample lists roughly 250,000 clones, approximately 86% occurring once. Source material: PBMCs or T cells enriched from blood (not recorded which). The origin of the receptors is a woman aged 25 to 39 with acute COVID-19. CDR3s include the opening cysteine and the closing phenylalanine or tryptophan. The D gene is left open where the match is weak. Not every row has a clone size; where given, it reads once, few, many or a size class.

DNA: TGTGCCAGTCCCAGGCGAAAAGAGGGCAAGACCGATGAAAAACTGTTTTTT
CDR3: CASPRRKEGKTDEKLFF
D: .
size: few
V: TRBV21-1
J: TRBJ1-4

DNA: TGTGCCAGCAGTTACCGACTAGCAGGTACTTACGAGCAGTACTTC
CDR3: CASSYRLAGTYEQYF
D: TRBD2
size: .
V: TRBV6-2/TRBV6-3
J: TRBJ2-7

DNA: TGTGCCAGCAGTTTTGGACTAGCCGACCAAGAGACCCAGTACTTC
CDR3: CASSFGLADQETQYF
D: TRBD2
size: many
V: TRBV28
J: TRBJ2-5

DNA: TGTGCCAGCAGTGAAGCACAGGGGGCTTACAATGAGCAGTTCTTC
CDR3: CASSEAQGAYNEQFF
D: TRBD1
size: .
V: TRBV6-1
J: TRBJ2-1

DNA: TGTGCCTGCAAAGGAGAGGGGGCGGGTGGCTACACCTTC
CDR3: CACKGEGAGGYTF
D: TRBD1
size: .
V: TRBV19
J: TRBJ1-2

DNA: TGTGCCAGCAGCCAAGGGGCAGGGTCCAATCAGCCCCAGCATTTT
CDR3: CASSQGAGSNQPQHF
D: .
size: once
V: TRBV3-1/TRBV3-2
J: TRBJ1-5

DNA: TGTGCCAGCAGCTTAATCACCCAGTCCGCAGATACGCAGTATTTT
CDR3: CASSLITQSADTQYF
D: .
size: once
V: TRBV7-2
J: TRBJ2-3

DNA: TGTGCCAGCAGCTTGATAGCTACGCAAGAGACCCAGTACTTC
CDR3: CASSLIATQETQYF
D: .
size: .
V: TRBV5-6
J: TRBJ2-5

DNA: TGTGCCATCAGACCAGCGGGAGGGTACACAGATACGCAGTATTTT
CDR3: CAIRPAGGYTDTQYF
D: TRBD2
size: .
V: TRBV10-3
J: TRBJ2-3

DNA: TGCGCCAGCAGCTTGTCGGCTAGCGGGAGTAAGAATGAGCAGTTCTTC
CDR3: CASSLSASGSKNEQFF
D: TRBD2
size: .
V: TRBV5-1
J: TRBJ2-1

DNA: TGTGCCAGCAGCGCAGAATGGACAGGGAGCGAGCAGTACTTC
CDR3: CASSAEWTGSEQYF
D: TRBD1
size: .
V: TRBV5-6
J: TRBJ2-7

DNA: TGTGCCAGCAGCCAAGTGGCCGAGCAGTACTTC
CDR3: CASSQVAEQYF
D: .
size: .
V: TRBV14
J: TRBJ2-7

DNA: TGTGCCAGCAGTTCGCCAGTGAACACTGAAGCTTTCTTT
CDR3: CASSSPVNTEAFF
D: .
size: .
V: TRBV6-2/TRBV6-3
J: TRBJ1-1

DNA: TGTGCCAGCAGCTTGGAAGGGACAGGGAACACTGAAGCTTTCTTT
CDR3: CASSLEGTGNTEAFF
D: TRBD1
size: once
V: TRBV5-6
J: TRBJ1-1

DNA: TGTGCCAGCAGTTCAGATTGGCGGAACACAGATACGCAGTATTTT
CDR3: CASSSDWRNTDTQYF
D: .
size: once
V: TRBV6-5
J: TRBJ2-3

DNA: TGTGCCAGCAGCTTAGGCAGGACTAGCGGGTACCAAGAGACCCAGTACTTC
CDR3: CASSLGRTSGYQETQYF
D: TRBD2
size: .
V: TRBV11-2
J: TRBJ2-5

DNA: TGTGCCAGCAGTTTACTCACACAGACCCAGTACTTC
CDR3: CASSLLTQTQYF
D: .
size: once
V: TRBV28
J: TRBJ2-5

DNA: TGCGCCAGCAGCAGGGACAGGGGATCCTACGAGCAGTACTTC
CDR3: CASSRDRGSYEQYF
D: TRBD1
size: .
V: TRBV4-1
J: TRBJ2-7

DNA: TGTGCCAGCTCAGGACGAGACAGGAATCCGTGGGAGACCCAGTACTTC
CDR3: CASSGRDRNPWETQYF
D: .
size: .
V: TRBV7-8
J: TRBJ2-5

DNA: TGTGCCAGCAGTTTTGTATCGGGAGCTTTCTTT
CDR3: CASSFVSGAFF
D: .
size: .
V: TRBV28
J: TRBJ1-1

DNA: TGTGCCAGCTTACTCTTTCCTTCGGGGGAAGCTTTCTTT
CDR3: CASLLFPSGEAFF
D: .
size: .
V: TRBV19
J: TRBJ1-1

DNA: TGTGCCAGCAGTTACCCGACCAGAGCGAGCGGGCCTCCGAACACCGGGGAGCTGTTTTTT
CDR3: CASSYPTRASGPPNTGELFF
D: .
size: .
V: TRBV6-2/TRBV6-3
J: TRBJ2-2

DNA: TGTGCCAGCAGTTTATGGGGGGGAGCTAATGAAAAACTGTTTTTT
CDR3: CASSLWGGANEKLFF
D: .
size: .
V: TRBV28
J: TRBJ1-4

DNA: TGTGCCAGCAGCCAAAAGGGGGGGAGCCGGGAGCTGTTTTTT
CDR3: CASSQKGGSRELFF
D: .
size: once
V: TRBV4-2
J: TRBJ2-2

DNA: TGTGCCAGCAGCCTCCGGGGGGGGCCCTACAATGAGCAGTTCTTC
CDR3: CASSLRGGPYNEQFF
D: TRBD2
size: .
V: TRBV3-1/TRBV3-2
J: TRBJ2-1

DNA: TGTGCCAGCAAGCCGGGTCTTCAAACCTACGAGCAGTACTTC
CDR3: CASKPGLQTYEQYF
D: .
size: .
V: TRBV2
J: TRBJ2-7

DNA: TGTGCCAGTGTAAAGCAAGGGACAGGGGGCTACGAGCAGTACTTC
CDR3: CASVKQGTGGYEQYF
D: TRBD1
size: .
V: TRBV6-5
J: TRBJ2-7

DNA: TGTGCCAGCAGTGGGAGGGAAGGGTCACCCCTCCACTTT
CDR3: CASSGREGSPLHF
D: .
size: .
V: TRBV27
J: TRBJ1-6

DNA: TGTGCCAGCAGCAAGTGGACAGGGGGTCAAGTCACAGATACGCAGTATTTT
CDR3: CASSKWTGGQVTDTQYF
D: TRBD1
size: few
V: TRBV3-1/TRBV3-2
J: TRBJ2-3

DNA: TGTGCCAGCAGCACCGGACAGGGATCATACAATGAGCAGTTCTTC
CDR3: CASSTGQGSYNEQFF
D: TRBD1
size: .
V: TRBV7-8
J: TRBJ2-1

DNA: TGTGCCAGCAGCCGCGGACAGTACTACGAGCAGTACTTC
CDR3: CASSRGQYYEQYF
D: .
size: .
V: TRBV5-6
J: TRBJ2-7